The clone carrying this T cell receptor (beta chain) was counted ten times or more. The antigen is not known. This sample is part of a study of T-cell reconstitution after alpha-beta-depleted transplantation in children. Unique molecular identifiers were incorporated during preparation of the TCRbeta library. Via MiXCR, TCRdb re-called the PCR reads, giving one row per CDR3 protein. Of under 300,000 distinct CDR3 sequences in the sample, under 14% were seen once. Germline CDR1 reads SGHTA; CDR2 reads FQGNSA. This CDR3 comprises 15 residues. V lost 3 bases and J lost 2, with 13 bases in between. Whole-study results and caveats: Newly produced T cells mostly accounted for T-cell counts and diversity one year post-transplant. Surviving thymic progenitors and recipient T cells were the source of high TCRbeta diversity at day 60 in some patients.

Sequences were derived from peripheral blood, sampled 180 days after TCRalphabeta/CD19-depleted stem cell transplant. The sequence derives from a male patient under 10 years old who had a stem cell transplant for chronic granulomatous disease, so the T cells may come from the graft donor. The J gene is TRBJ2-5, the V gene TRBV7-2, with D unresolved. The CDR3 DNA reads as TGTGCCAGCAGCTTTCCCGGCCGTACACAAGAGACCCAGTACTTC. As protein: CASSFPGRTQETQYF.